The clone carrying this T cell receptor beta chain was seen just once. Its cognate antigen is unknown. The data derive from a study of T cells after yellow fever vaccination. Study-wide findings and caveats: Most clones from primary vaccination were detected again post-booster (96% CD4, around 88% CD8). A weaker but faster secondary response was observed, peaking on day 5 versus 15.

Synthesis of TCR cDNA relied on 5'RACE template switching, which attached a universal primer site and UMIs. TCRdb recomputed calls from the 5' RACE reads with MiXCR, one row per CDR3 protein. There are about 240,000 distinct CDR3 sequences in the sample; 6.9% occur only once, and approximately 0.84% lies in the top ten. In germline, CDR1 is MNHNS, CDR2 SASEGT. V shed 6 bases and J shed 4 bases, with 18 bases lying between them. The CDR3 runs to 15 residues. The source material was CD4+ T cells sorted from PBMCs, sampled 15 days after the yellow fever booster vaccination. The chain recombines TRBV6-1 with TRBJ2-5; perhaps TRBD2 as D (6 bases). This receptor was identified in a man in his thirties or forties who received the YFV17D yellow fever vaccine. The chain's CDR3 is CASRPRGYVAETQYF. CDR3 DNA sequence: TGTGCCAGCAGGCCGCGGGGTTATGTGGCAGAGACCCAGTACTTC.